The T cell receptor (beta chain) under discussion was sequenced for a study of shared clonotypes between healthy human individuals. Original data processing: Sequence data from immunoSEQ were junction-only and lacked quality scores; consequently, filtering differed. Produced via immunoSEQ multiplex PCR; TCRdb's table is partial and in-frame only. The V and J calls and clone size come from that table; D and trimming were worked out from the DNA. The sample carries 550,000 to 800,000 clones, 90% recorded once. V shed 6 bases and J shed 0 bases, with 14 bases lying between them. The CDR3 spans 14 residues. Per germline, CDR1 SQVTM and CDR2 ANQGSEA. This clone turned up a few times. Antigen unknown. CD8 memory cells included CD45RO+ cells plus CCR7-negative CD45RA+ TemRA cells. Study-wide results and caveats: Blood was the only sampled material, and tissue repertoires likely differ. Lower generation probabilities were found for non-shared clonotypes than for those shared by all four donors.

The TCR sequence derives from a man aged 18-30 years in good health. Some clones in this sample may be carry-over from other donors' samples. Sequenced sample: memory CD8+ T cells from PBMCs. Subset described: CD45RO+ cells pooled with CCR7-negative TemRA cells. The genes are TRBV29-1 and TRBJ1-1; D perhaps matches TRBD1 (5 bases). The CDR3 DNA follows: TGCAGCGTCACGGGCAGGGAAATGAACACTGAAGCTTTCTTT. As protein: CSVTGREMNTEAFF. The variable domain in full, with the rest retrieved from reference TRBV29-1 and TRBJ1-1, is SAVISQKPSRDICQRGTSLTIQCQVDSQVTMMFWYRQQPGQSLTLIATANQGSEATYESGFVIDKFPISRPNLTFSTLTVSNMSPEDSSIYLCSVTGREMNTEAFFGQGTRLTVV.